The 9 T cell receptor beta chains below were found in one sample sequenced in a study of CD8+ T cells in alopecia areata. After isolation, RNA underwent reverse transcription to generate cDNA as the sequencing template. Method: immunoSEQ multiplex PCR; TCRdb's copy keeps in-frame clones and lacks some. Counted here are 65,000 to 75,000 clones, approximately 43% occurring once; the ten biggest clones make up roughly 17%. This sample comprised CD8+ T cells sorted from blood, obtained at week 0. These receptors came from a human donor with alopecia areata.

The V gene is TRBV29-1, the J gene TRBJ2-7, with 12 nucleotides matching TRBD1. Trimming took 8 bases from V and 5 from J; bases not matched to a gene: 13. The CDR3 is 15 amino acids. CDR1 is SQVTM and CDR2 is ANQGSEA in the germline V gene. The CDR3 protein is CSLPGQGAHVDEQYF. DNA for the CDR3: TGCAGCCTCCCGGGACAGGGGGCGCATGTAGACGAGCAGTACTTC.

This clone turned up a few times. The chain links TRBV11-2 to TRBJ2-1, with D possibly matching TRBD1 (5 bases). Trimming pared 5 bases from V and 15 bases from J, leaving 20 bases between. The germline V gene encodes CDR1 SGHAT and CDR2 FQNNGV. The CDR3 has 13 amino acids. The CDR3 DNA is TGTGCCAGCAGCCCAGGGCAGACCCAAGGCCCGTTCTTC. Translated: CASSPGQTQGPFF.

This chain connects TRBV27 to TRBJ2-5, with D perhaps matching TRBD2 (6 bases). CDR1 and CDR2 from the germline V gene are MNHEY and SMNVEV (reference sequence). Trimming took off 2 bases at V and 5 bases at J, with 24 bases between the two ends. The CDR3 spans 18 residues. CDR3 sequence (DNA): TGTGCCAGCAGTTTAAGTTTCAGTGTGGGATTTGGAGGGGAGACCCAGTACTTC. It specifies CASSLSFSVGFGGETQYF.

The CDR3 DNA reads as TGCGCCAGCAGCTCCGGTGATGAAGCTTTCTTT. Amino acid sequence: CASSSGDEAFF. V is TRBV5-1 and J is TRBJ1-1, with D unclear. This CDR3 spans 11 amino acids. Per germline, CDR1 SGHRS and CDR2 YFSETQ. Trimming stripped 3 bases from V and 7 bases from J, with 7 bases between.

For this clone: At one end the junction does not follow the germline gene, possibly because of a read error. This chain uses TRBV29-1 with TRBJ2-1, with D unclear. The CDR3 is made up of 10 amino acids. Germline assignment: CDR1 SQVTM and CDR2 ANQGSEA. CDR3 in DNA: TGCAGTGTTGGCAGTTTAAATCAGTTCTTC. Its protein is CSVGSLNQFF.

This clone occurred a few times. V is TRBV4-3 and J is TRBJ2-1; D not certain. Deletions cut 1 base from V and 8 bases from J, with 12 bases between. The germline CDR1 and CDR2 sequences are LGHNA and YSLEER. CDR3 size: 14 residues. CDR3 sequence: CASSQGVASDEQFF. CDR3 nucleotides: TGCGCCAGCAGCCAAGGAGTAGCCAGCGATGAGCAGTTCTTC.

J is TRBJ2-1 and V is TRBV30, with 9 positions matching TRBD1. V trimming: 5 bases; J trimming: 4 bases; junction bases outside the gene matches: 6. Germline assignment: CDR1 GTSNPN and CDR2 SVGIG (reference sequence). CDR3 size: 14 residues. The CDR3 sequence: CAWGTGTGYNEQFF. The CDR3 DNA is TGTGCCTGGGGAACCGGGACAGGGTACAATGAGCAGTTCTTC. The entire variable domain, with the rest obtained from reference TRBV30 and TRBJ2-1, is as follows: SQTIHQWPATLVQPVGSPLSLECTVEGTSNPNLYWYRQAAGRGLQLLFYSVGIGQISSEVPQNLSASRPQDRQFILSSKKLLLSDSGFYLCAWGTGTGYNEQFFGPGTRLTVL.

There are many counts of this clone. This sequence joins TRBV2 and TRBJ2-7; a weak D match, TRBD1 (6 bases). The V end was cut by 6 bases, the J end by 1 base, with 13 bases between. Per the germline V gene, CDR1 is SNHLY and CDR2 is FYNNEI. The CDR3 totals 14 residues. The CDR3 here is CASSPEDSSYEQYF. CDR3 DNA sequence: TGTGCCAGCAGCCCTGAGGACAGTTCCTACGAGCAGTACTTC.

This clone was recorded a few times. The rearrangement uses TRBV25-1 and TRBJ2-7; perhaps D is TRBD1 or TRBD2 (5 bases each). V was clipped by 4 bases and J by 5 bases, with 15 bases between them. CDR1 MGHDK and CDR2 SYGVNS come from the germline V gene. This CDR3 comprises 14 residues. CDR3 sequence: CASSVAGTHHEQYF. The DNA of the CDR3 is TGTGCCAGCAGTGTAGCAGGGACCCACCACGAGCAGTACTTC.